The 22 T cell receptor beta chains given below trace back to one sample, sequenced in a study of blood T cell repertoires in COVID-19. TCRdb's copy holds only in-frame clones and misses some; the assay was immunoSEQ multiplex PCR. There are 150,000 to 200,000 clones in the sample; more than 80% occur only once, and 7.5% to 10% lies in the top ten. Sequenced material: PBMCs or T cells enriched from blood (not recorded which). The receptors originated from a woman aged 18 to 35 who had recovered from COVID-19.

The chain joins TRBV5-1 to TRBJ2-1; 13 bases align to TRBD2. J gave up 9 bases and V 4 bases, and 10 bases lay outside the gene matches. The CDR3 is 16 amino acids. Germline V gives CDR1 SGHRS, CDR2 YFSETQ. CDR3 sequence (DNA): TGCGCCAGCAGCCGACGGACTAGCGGGGGAATTGGTGAGCAGTTCTTC. Translation: CASSRRTSGGIGEQFF.

V is TRBV7-9 and J is TRBJ2-1, with D possibly TRBD1 on 5 matching bases. The CDR3 runs to 14 residues. Trimming cost V 0 bases and J 5 bases, with 8 bases left between them. Germline CDR1 is SEHNR and CDR2 is FQNEAQ (reference sequence). The CDR3 reads CASSLAGRDNEQFF. In nucleotides, the CDR3 is TGTGCCAGCAGCTTAGCAGGCAGGGACAATGAGCAGTTCTTC.

V is TRBV2 and J is TRBJ1-1; D gene ambiguous. This CDR3 is 12 amino acids long. Germline assignment: CDR1 SNHLY and CDR2 FYNNEI. V was trimmed by 8 bases and J by 7 bases, leaving 14 bases between them. The CDR3 loop is CASQYRGDEAFF. The CDR3 region has the DNA TGTGCCAGCCAATACCGAGGCGATGAAGCTTTCTTT.

The J gene is TRBJ2-3, the V gene TRBV24-1, with TRBD1 matching over 8 bases. In germline, CDR1 is KGHDR, CDR2 SFDVKD. CDR3 length: 18 amino acids. Germline trimming cut 2 bases from V and 5 bases from J; bases unmatched to any gene: 14. The CDR3 sequence is CATSDSQGANPPGDTQYF. CDR3 sequence (DNA): TGTGCCACCAGTGATTCTCAGGGGGCAAATCCACCCGGAGATACGCAGTATTTT.

Here the CDR3 DNA reads TGTGCCAGCAGCCAAATGACAGGGGACGCATATGGCTACACCTTC. Residues: CASSQMTGDAYGYTF. The rearrangement joins TRBV5-4 to TRBJ1-2; 8 nucleotides agree with TRBD1. V was clipped by 4 bases and J by 5 bases; unmatched bases: 10. From germline, CDR1 is SGHNT and CDR2 YYREEE (reference sequence). This CDR3 spans 15 amino acids.

The J gene is TRBJ1-2, the V gene TRBV29-1; 12 bases are a match to TRBD1. V dropped 4 bases and J dropped 7; count of bases not matched to a gene: 7. This CDR3 is 14 amino acids long. Germline CDR1 reads SQVTM; CDR2 reads ANQGSEA. CDR3 sequence reads: CSVVPGQGAGGYTF. The DNA of the CDR3 is TGCAGCGTTGTACCGGGACAGGGGGCCGGTGGCTACACCTTC.

The V and J genes are TRBV18 and TRBJ1-2; 7 positions match TRBD1. The germline gives CDR1 KGHSH, CDR2 LQKENI. After removal of 4 bases from V and 3 bases from J, the junction contained 11 bases not matched to a gene. This CDR3 comprises 16 residues. The CDR3 sequence: CASSLTKAGTDYGYTF. CDR3 DNA sequence: TGTGCCAGCTCACTGACGAAAGCCGGGACAGACTATGGCTACACCTTC.

In its sample, this clone was seen once. This chain joins TRBV4-1 and TRBJ2-3, with D possibly being TRBD1 (6 bases). This CDR3 contains 13 residues. Germline CDR1 MGHRA, CDR2 YSYEKL. V was pared by 5 bases and J by 8 bases, with 14 bases between. The CDR3, as DNA: TGCGCCAGCAGCTACCACAGGGATCCTACGCAGTATTTT. This codes for CASSYHRDPTQYF.

This clone was counted between two and nine times. This chain joins TRBV11-2 and TRBJ1-3; 9 bases map to TRBD1. This CDR3 is 15 amino acids long. With 4 bases clipped from V and 8 bases from J, the junction kept 9 bases outside the gene matches. Germline V gene sequence: CDR1 SGHAT, CDR2 FQNNGV. CDR3 loop: CASSSPGQGLYTIYF. The CDR3 bases are TGTGCCAGCAGCTCACCGGGACAGGGCCTATACACCATATATTTT.

The rearrangement joins TRBV27 to TRBJ2-7; D gene unclear. The V and J ends lost 5 bases and 4 bases respectively, with 18 bases between them. Germline loops: CDR1 MNHEY, CDR2 SMNVEV (reference sequence). The CDR3 extends over 15 amino acids. CDR3 sequence: CASSPGVPLRYEQYF. CDR3 sequence (DNA): TGTGCCAGCAGTCCCGGAGTACCTCTTCGGTACGAGCAGTACTTC.

The rearrangement uses TRBV5-1 and TRBJ1-2; D remains unclear. The CDR3 is 13 amino acids. V lost 4 bases, J lost 4 bases, and 11 bases lay in between. Per the germline V gene, CDR1 is SGHRS and CDR2 is YFSETQ. The CDR3 sequence: CASSSGSPYGYTF. The CDR3 DNA follows: TGCGCCAGCAGCAGTGGGAGCCCCTATGGCTACACCTTC. The full variable domain, with the rest looked up from reference TRBV5-1 and TRBJ1-2, is KAGVTQTPRYLIKTRGQQVTLSCSPISGHRSVSWYQQTPGQGLQFLFEYFSETQRNKGNFPGRFSGRQFSNSRSEMNVSTLELGDSALYLCASSSGSPYGYTFGSGTRLTVV.

The rearrangement uses TRBV5-1 and TRBJ2-5; D gene unclear. The V end was cut by 0 bases, the J end by 2 bases, with 8 bases between. The CDR3 is made up of 14 amino acids. Germline V CDR1 and CDR2: SGHRS, YFSETQ. This CDR3 reads CASSLEPSQETQYF. CDR3 nucleotide sequence: TGCGCCAGCAGCTTGGAGCCGAGTCAAGAGACCCAGTACTTC.

The CDR3 nucleotides read TGTGCCAGCAGCCAAGGTGGAGGGGCCGGGGAAAAACTGTTTTTT. This codes for CASSQGGGAGEKLFF. This chain connects TRBV9 to TRBJ1-4; perhaps TRBD1 as D (5 bases). V was shortened by 4 bases and J by 8 bases, with 18 bases between the two germline ends. Germline-derived CDR1 and CDR2 are SGDLS and YYNGEE. The CDR3 is made up of 15 amino acids.

This sequence joins TRBV6-2 or TRBV6-3 and TRBJ2-7; 7 bases are a match to TRBD2. V shed 5 bases and J 3 bases; nucleotides not matched to a gene: 7. The CDR3 length is 14 residues. Germline V lookup: CDR1 MNHEY, CDR2 SVGEGT. The CDR3 DNA reads as TGTGCCAGCAGTGTCCGATGGGAGGGCTACGAGCAGTACTTC. Amino acids: CASSVRWEGYEQYF.

Points on this clone: Within the sample, other DNA sequences also encode this same CDR3. This chain uses TRBV30 with TRBJ1-6, with D perhaps matching TRBD1 (6 bases). Trimming pared 0 bases from V and 6 bases from J, leaving 6 bases between. CDR3 length: 13 residues. The germline V gene encodes CDR1 GTSNPN and CDR2 SVGIG (reference sequence). CDR3 nucleotides: TGTGCCTGGAGTGTACAGGGTAATTCACCCCTCCACTTT. Translating it yields CAWSVQGNSPLHF.

This clone was detected once. The V call is TRBV7-9, the J call TRBJ2-5, with TRBD1 identical over 9 bases. CDR1 and CDR2 (germline): SEHNR, FQNEAQ (reference sequence). Unmatched junction bases numbered 16, after V lost 6 bases and J lost 5 bases. The CDR3 has 17 amino acids. CDR3 loop: CASRHREQGAGGETQYF. CDR3 DNA sequence: TGTGCCAGCAGGCATAGGGAACAGGGGGCCGGAGGGGAGACCCAGTACTTC.

The J gene is TRBJ2-7, the V gene TRBV29-1, with a possible D match to TRBD2 (6 bases). The CDR3 runs 13 residues. V was trimmed by 2 bases and J by 11 bases, leaving 19 bases between them. Germline loops: CDR1 SQVTM, CDR2 ANQGSEA. CDR3 in DNA: TGCAGCGTTGAAATAGCGTCCCGGGGAGGAAAGTACTTC. It is translated as CSVEIASRGGKYF.

The chain recombines TRBV5-8 with TRBJ1-6, with TRBD1 matching over 7 bases. Per the germline V gene, CDR1 is SGHTS and CDR2 is YDEGEE. With V trimmed by 2 bases and J by 8 bases, 7 bases remained unmatched. This CDR3 contains 15 residues. CDR3 nucleotides: TGTGCCAGCAGCTTCCGGTCAGGGGGACATTCACCCCTCCACTTT. This gives the protein CASSFRSGGHSPLHF. Together with reference TRBV5-8 and TRBJ1-6, the CDR3 gives the full variable domain: EAGVTQSPTHLIKTRGQQATLRCSPISGHTSVYWYQQALGLGLQFLLWYDEGEERNRGNFPPRFSGRQFPNYSSELNVNALELEDSALYLCASSFRSGGHSPLHFGNGTRLTVT.

The chain employs TRBV7-9 and TRBJ1-3; TRBD1 aligns across 7 bases. V shed 5 bases and J 4 bases; nucleotides not matched to a gene: 8. This CDR3 spans 15 amino acids. Germline V gene lookup returns CDR1 SEHNR and CDR2 FQNEAQ (reference sequence). CDR3 in DNA: TGTGCCAGCAGCCACGGACAGGCCTCGGGAAACACCATATATTTT. It translates to CASSHGQASGNTIYF.

V is TRBV5-1 and J is TRBJ1-4; no firm D call. V shed 5 bases and J shed 8 bases, with 19 bases lying between them. The germline V gene has CDR1 SGHRS and CDR2 YFSETQ. This CDR3 region has 15 residues. CDR3 sequence reads: CASSLSSAAGEKLFF. CDR3 DNA: TGCGCCAGCAGTTTGTCGTCAGCCGCCGGGGAAAAACTGTTTTTT.

This rearrangement joins TRBV6-5 to TRBJ2-7; TRBD2 agrees at 9 bases. The germline V gene encodes CDR1 MNHEY and CDR2 SVGAGI. The trim removed 4 bases at V and 1 base at J, leaving 5 bases unmatched. There are 15 residues in the CDR3. The CDR3 nucleotides read TGTGCCAGCAGTTCCTCGCGGGGGGGGTCCTACGAGCAGTACTTC. Protein product: CASSSSRGGSYEQYF.

V and J are TRBV15 and TRBJ2-3, with TRBD1 matching over 7 bases. The CDR3 covers 13 residues. Germline CDR1 and CDR2: LNHNV and YYDKDF (reference sequence). The junction had 2 bases not matched to a gene; V was cut back by 4 bases and J by 4 bases. CDR3 in DNA: TGTGCCACCAGCACCCAGGGGGCAGATACGCAGTATTTT. Translating it yields CATSTQGADTQYF. Full variable domain (outside the CDR3, taken from reference TRBV15 and TRBJ2-3): DAMVIQNPRYQVTQFGKPVTLSCSQTLNHNVMYWYQQKSSQAPKLLFHYYDKDFNNEADTPDNFQSRRPNTSFCFLDIRSPGLGDTAMYLCATSTQGADTQYFGPGTRLTVL.